Described below is a single TCR beta chain sequence and its context. What this receptor recognizes is not known. Base quality data are lacking; no much larger clone is found one base away. High-throughput TCR beta sequencing profiled peripheral blood CD8+ and CD4+ T cells from healthy donors, Susac syndrome patients and multiple sclerosis patients. The healthy donors served as controls matched for age and sex. Bulk CD8+ and CD4+ T cells were purified magnetically by negative isolation, whereas CD8+ TEMRA cells were enriched by FACS. Blood was drawn into EDTA tubes, processed within 24 hours, and PBMCs were isolated by density gradient centrifugation. PBMCs intended for TCR sequencing were frozen in liquid nitrogen and were later thawed in a 37 degrees C water bath. The sorted or isolated CD4+, CD8+ and CD8+ TEMRA cells reached a purity of at least 90%. This sample was included in a study of CD8 T cells in Susac syndrome (dated by TCRdb to between 2018 and 2021). Context from the whole study: Whether CD8+ T cell activation and differentiation in Susac syndrome was antigen driven was tested using repertoire sequencing. Clonality of the CD8+ T cell repertoire was compared between around eleven healthy donors, about 14 Susac syndrome patients and fewer than 16 multiple sclerosis patients.

Here is what the overall study found, with its caveats: The TCR sequencing and HLA analysis was acknowledged to have included a relatively small number of individuals.

RNA was extracted using the RNeasy kit, and about 0.5 to 1 ug of the RNA was reverse transcribed with random hexamers. TCR beta CDR3 regions were amplified with the immunoSEQ multiplex PCR assay covering 54 Vbeta and 13 Jbeta segments. To correct PCR amplification bias, a synthetic template baseline was used for both primer optimization and computational correction. Per the original workflow: Only productive sequences were kept, with reads annotated to V, D and J genes according to IMGT and analyzed in immunoSEQ Analyzer. Clonality was computed as one minus Shannon entropy normalized by log2 of the number of productive unique sequences. For each patient and control, public and private clones were evaluated within the 100 most prevalent clones. Clones were defined as Susac-specific when absent from the healthy and MS cohorts, from about 970 published viral clones and from other ImmuneACCESS disease sequences. In-frame beta chains were kept once TCRdb had trimmed the public reads at Q25 with fastp and called clones with MiXCR. Identical CDR3 protein sequences are pooled into one entry, listed with their most common genes and DNA. Here the V and J calls rest on TCRdb's processing, not on the authors' analysis. Present in this sample are about 47,000 distinct CDR3 sequences, about 91% of which were seen just once. The top ten clones comprise less than 0.55% of the sample.

The TCR was taken from a human donor in good health. The material sequenced was CD8+ T cells from PBMCs.

The CDR3 protein is CSAAGGGVAYNEQFF. In nucleotides, the sequence is TGCAGCGCAGCTGGGGGCGGTGTAGCCTACAATGAGCAGTTCTTC. The sequence joins TRBV29-1 to TRBJ2-1; TRBD1 is possibly the D segment (6 matching bases). The CDR3 spans 15 residues, from the cysteine through the phenylalanine. CDR3 DNA only is kept here, 45 bases in frame from base 1. Looking up the germline V gene yields CDR1 SQVTM and CDR2 ANQGSEA. V sheds 7 bases and J sheds 2 bases, leaving 18 bases between their ends.